Below are 18 T cell receptor beta chains sequenced from a single sample in a study of spatial heterogeneity in lung cancer. Stated time point: sample taken at primary tumor resection. TCRdb re-analysed the 5' RACE reads in MiXCR, keeping a single row per CDR3 protein. The sample consists of roughly 80,000 distinct CDR3 sequences, roughly 8% of them appearing once. Sample: PBMCs, taken at surgery. Receptors originate from a male donor with early-stage non-small cell lung cancer.

This clonotype has just a few counts. The gene calls are TRBV6-2 or TRBV6-3 and TRBJ2-7; possible D gene TRBD1, 5 bases. CDR3 length: 12 amino acids. Trimming stripped 4 bases from V and 7 bases from J, with 11 bases between. Germline V gene sequence: CDR1 MNHEY, CDR2 SVGEGT. The CDR3, as DNA: TGTGCCAGCAGTTCACAGGATTGGGAGCAGTACTTC. Translation: CASSSQDWEQYF.

This clonotype was seen repeatedly, ten times or more. The J gene is TRBJ2-7, the V gene TRBV19, with D hard to call. Germline CDR1 LNHDA, CDR2 SQIVND (reference sequence). V was shortened by 5 bases and J by 4 bases, with 18 bases between the two germline ends. CDR3 length equals 15 residues. CDR3: CASSPPDLPMYEQYF. The CDR3 DNA reads TGTGCCAGTAGTCCCCCGGACCTGCCTATGTACGAGCAGTACTTC. Supplemented by reference TRBV19 and TRBJ2-7, the full variable domain reads DGGITQSPKYLFRKEGQNVTLSCEQNLNHDAMYWYRQDPGQGLRLIYYSQIVNDFQKGDIAEGYSVSREKKESFPLTVTSAQKNPTAFYLCASSPPDLPMYEQYFGPGTRLTVT.

The chain combines TRBV11-2 with TRBJ2-7; 8 bases map to TRBD2. CDR3 length: 15 residues. Germline V gene lookup returns CDR1 SGHAT and CDR2 FQNNGV. J was trimmed by 3 bases and V by 5 bases; bases with no gene match: 9. Here the CDR3 DNA reads TGTGCCAGCAGCACGGGACTAGTACAGAACTACGAGCAGTACTTC. Translating it yields CASSTGLVQNYEQYF.

This clonotype has more than one count but fewer than ten. The chain recombines TRBV30 with TRBJ2-5; D not certain. This CDR3 contains 12 residues. V lost 2 bases and J 3 bases, leaving 7 bases between the germline ends. Germline V gene sequence: CDR1 GTSNPN, CDR2 SVGIG (reference sequence). The CDR3 loop reads CAWSPAKETQYF. In nucleotides, the CDR3 is TGTGCCTGGAGTCCAGCGAAAGAGACCCAGTACTTC.

Many counts were recorded for this clonotype. The chain combines TRBV28 with TRBJ2-7; 8 positions match TRBD1. This CDR3 spans 15 amino acids. The junction had 3 bases not matched to a gene; V was cut back by 2 bases and J by 0 bases. In germline, CDR1 is MDHEN, CDR2 SYDVKM. The CDR3: CASSLRTGGSYEQYF. The CDR3 region has the DNA TGTGCCAGCAGTTTACGCACAGGGGGCTCCTACGAGCAGTACTTC.

On this clonotype itself: This clone may be a read error of a much larger clone one base away. The chain carries TRBV7-9 and TRBJ2-5, with a weak D call TRBD2 (5 bases). The CDR3 contains 15 residues. Germline-derived CDR1 and CDR2 are SEHNR and FQNEAQ (reference sequence). Deletions cut 11 bases from V and 1 base from J, with 20 bases between. The CDR3 bases are TGTGCCTACGAGGGAGCCGTGGCGCTCCAAGAGACCCAGTACTTC. Residues: CAYEGAVALQETQYF.

The V gene is TRBV18, the J gene TRBJ1-1, with TRBD1 identical over 8 bases. The germline CDR1 and CDR2 sequences are KGHSH and LQKENI. V was clipped by 3 bases and J by 1 base; unmatched bases: 16. CDR3 length: 19 residues. The CDR3 sequence is CASSPVPGQAKSKNTEAFF. The CDR3 coding sequence is TGTGCCAGCTCACCTGTCCCGGGACAGGCCAAGTCGAAGAACACTGAAGCTTTCTTT.

The chain combines TRBV5-1 with TRBJ2-1; tentatively, D is TRBD1 or TRBD2 (5 bases each). Between the trimmed V and J ends, which lost 4 bases and 4 bases, there was a span of 12 bases. CDR3 length: 14 amino acids. The V gene's germline CDR1 is SGHRS and CDR2 YFSETQ. The CDR3 spells CASSQGPDYNEQFF. The CDR3 DNA follows: TGCGCCAGCAGCCAGGGACCGGATTACAATGAGCAGTTCTTC.

The table lists this clonotype with many counts. V usage is TRBV11-2 and J usage is TRBJ1-2, with a weak D call TRBD1 (6 bases). The germline CDR1 and CDR2 sequences are SGHAT and FQNNGV. V lost 3 bases, J lost 3 bases, and 14 bases lay in between. This CDR3 contains 15 residues. As DNA, the CDR3 is TGTGCCAGCAGCTTCGGGACAAGAGGGGACTATGGCTACACCTTC. It yields the protein CASSFGTRGDYGYTF.

The CDR3 is CASSPHRQSYEQYF. Written as DNA, the CDR3 is TGCGCCAGCAGCCCTCACCGACAGTCCTACGAGCAGTACTTC. The chain recombines TRBV5-1 with TRBJ2-7; D perhaps matches TRBD1 (5 bases). Trimming cost V 4 bases and J 1 base, with 12 bases left between them. Germline V gene data show CDR1 as SGHRS and CDR2 as YFSETQ. The CDR3 extends over 14 amino acids.

This clonotype was counted at least ten times. This chain joins TRBV2 and TRBJ1-4; D is ambiguous. Germline V CDR1 and CDR2: SNHLY, FYNNEI. This CDR3 is 15 amino acids long. V was trimmed by 2 bases and J by 8 bases, leaving 15 bases between them. The CDR3, as DNA: TGTGCCAGCAGTGAACTTAAGAGCTTGAGGGAAAAACTGTTTTTT. Translated: CASSELKSLREKLFF.

A few counts support this clonotype. The chain is built from TRBV10-3 and TRBJ2-3, with 8 positions matching TRBD2. This CDR3 has 16 residues. From germline, CDR1 is ENHRY and CDR2 SYGVKD. Germline trimming cut 3 bases from V and 4 bases from J; bases unmatched to any gene: 9. The CDR3 DNA is TGTGCCATCAGTGAACTAGCGGTCACCGGGGCAGATACGCAGTATTTT. Its protein product is CAISELAVTGADTQYF.

Ten or more counts support this clonotype. The J gene is TRBJ1-5, the V gene TRBV12-3 or TRBV12-4; D is unresolved. This CDR3 is built from 12 residues. V lost 6 bases and J lost 7, with 10 bases in between. CDR3 region: CASSANGQPQHF. CDR3 in DNA: TGTGCCAGCAGCGCGAACGGGCAGCCCCAGCATTTT.

This chain uses TRBV7-8 with TRBJ1-6; unclear D gene. The germline V and J ends were trimmed by 5 bases and 6 bases, with 8 bases remaining between them. Germline CDR1 SGHVS, CDR2 FQNEAQ. The CDR3 consists of 13 residues. CDR3 in DNA: TGTGCCAGCAGCCCCAACCCTAATTCACCCCTCCACTTT. This codes for CASSPNPNSPLHF.

This clonotype has only a few counts. The chain joins TRBV20-1 to TRBJ1-6; 7 bases align to TRBD1. Germline V CDR1 and CDR2: DFQATT, SNEGSKA (reference sequence). The CDR3 totals 14 residues. V shed 5 bases and J 7 bases; nucleotides not matched to a gene: 8. CDR3 loop: CSALQGILNSPLHF. As DNA, the CDR3 is TGCAGTGCTCTACAGGGGATCCTCAATTCACCCCTCCACTTT.

This clonotype was counted ten times or more. The chain carries TRBV5-1 and TRBJ2-1; perhaps TRBD1 as D (6 bases). The CDR3 has 15 amino acids. The germline V and J ends were trimmed by 0 bases and 3 bases, with 10 bases remaining between them. Per the germline V gene, CDR1 is SGHRS and CDR2 is YFSETQ. The CDR3 DNA reads TGCGCCAGCAGCTTGGAAACAGGGAGCTACAATGAGCAGTTCTTC. Residues: CASSLETGSYNEQFF. Based on the CDR3 plus reference TRBV5-1 and TRBJ2-1, the full variable domain is KAGVTQTPRYLIKTRGQQVTLSCSPISGHRSVSWYQQTPGQGLQFLFEYFSETQRNKGNFPGRFSGRQFSNSRSEMNVSTLELGDSALYLCASSLETGSYNEQFFGPGTRLTVL.

In this sample, this clonotype turned up a few times. This chain uses TRBV3-1 with TRBJ2-5; TRBD1 is a possible D gene (6 bases). V was trimmed by 1 base and J by 9 bases, leaving 15 bases between them. The germline V gene encodes CDR1 LGHDT and CDR2 YNNKEL (reference sequence). The CDR3 totals 14 residues. CDR3 protein: CASSQGPGPGAQYF. Here the CDR3 DNA reads TGTGCCAGCAGCCAAGGACCTGGTCCAGGGGCCCAGTACTTC.

This clonotype has a count of ten or more. The gene calls are TRBV30 and TRBJ2-7; D is possibly TRBD1 (5 bases). The germline V gene encodes CDR1 GTSNPN and CDR2 SVGIG (reference sequence). Trimming removed 5 bases at V and 1 base at J, with 12 bases between. CDR3 length equals 13 residues. DNA for the CDR3: TGTGCCTGGGCCGGACATTGGTCCTACGAGCAGTACTTC. Residues: CAWAGHWSYEQYF.